The 3 T cell receptor beta chains reported below all come from one sample, sequenced in a study of cytomegalovirus exposure and HLA in healthy donors. The PCR had 60 Vbeta and 13 Jbeta primers. The data were produced by immunoSEQ multiplex PCR, yet TCRdb's version contains in-frame clones alone and is incomplete. The data show around 76,000 clones, over 60% seen once. Sequenced: PBMCs. These receptors were collected from a man aged 40-49 years in good health and CMV-seropositive.

This clone was detected once. This chain joins TRBV9 and TRBJ2-2; D gene ambiguous. Looked up from germline, CDR1 is SGDLS and CDR2 is YYNGEE. Trimming stripped 0 bases from V and 1 base from J, with 4 bases between. The CDR3 totals 14 residues. CDR3 sequence (DNA): TGTGCCAGCAGCGTAGGAGGGAACACCGGGGAGCTGTTTTTT. Translation: CASSVGGNTGELFF.

Regarding this clone: Mismatch with germline at one junction end may stem from a read error. V and J are TRBV2 and TRBJ2-1; either TRBD1 or TRBD2 may fit D (5 bases each). This CDR3 has 15 amino acids. The germline V gene encodes CDR1 SNHLY and CDR2 FYNNEI. The CDR3 DNA is TGTGCCAGCTGTGAGGGGCCTAGATCCGGCAATGAGCAGTTCTTC. Protein product: CASCEGPRSGNEQFF.

The chain couples TRBV7-3 to TRBJ2-2, with 8 nucleotides matching TRBD1. Germline trimming cut 6 bases from V and 4 bases from J; bases unmatched to any gene: 7. This CDR3 spans 15 amino acids. In germline, CDR1 is SGHTA, CDR2 FQGTGA. DNA for the CDR3: TGTGCCAGCAGGCCAGGGGGCGGTGCCACCGGGGAGCTGTTTTTT. Translation: CASRPGGGATGELFF.